Presented here are 14 T cell receptor beta chains from one specimen sequenced in a study of CD8 T cells in Susac syndrome. With random hexamers, 0.5 to 1 ug RNA was reverse transcribed. TCRdb recomputed calls from the immunoSEQ multiplex PCR reads with MiXCR, one row per CDR3 protein. The table lists around 140,000 distinct CDR3 sequences, around 94% of them singletons. Sample: CD4+ T cells from PBMCs. The receptors derive from a human donor in good health.

This chain uses TRBV6-5 with TRBJ2-1; 14 bases agree with TRBD2. Trimming took 2 bases from V and 5 from J; bases not matched to a gene: 5. The CDR3 has 17 residues. From germline, CDR1 is MNHEY and CDR2 SVGAGI. For the CDR3, the DNA is TGTGCCAGCAGTTACCCGACTAGCGGGAGGGCCGACAATGAGCAGTTCTTC. It specifies CASSYPTSGRADNEQFF.

The rearrangement joins TRBV20-1 to TRBJ2-7; 10 nucleotides align to TRBD1. Germline CDR1 reads DFQATT; CDR2 reads SNEGSKA (reference sequence). This CDR3 is built from 14 residues. Trimming removed 5 bases from V and 7 bases from J; junction bases left unmatched: 11. The CDR3 region is CSAHSPGQGKEQYF. The CDR3 bases are TGCAGTGCTCACTCTCCGGGACAGGGGAAAGAGCAGTACTTC.

V gene TRBV20-1 combines with J gene TRBJ2-1; 8 positions match TRBD1. Germline-derived CDR1 and CDR2 are DFQATT and SNEGSKA (reference sequence). The V gene end was trimmed by 3 bases and the J gene end by 5 bases; junction bases not matched to a gene: 6. This CDR3 is 14 amino acids long. CDR3 amino acids: CSASVQGANNEQFF. CDR3 bases: TGCAGTGCTAGTGTGCAGGGGGCCAACAATGAGCAGTTCTTC.

The V and J genes are TRBV30 and TRBJ1-1, with a possible D match to TRBD1 (6 bases). CDR1 is GTSNPN, CDR2 SVGIG, per germline (reference sequence). The CDR3 is made up of 13 amino acids. Trimming stripped 4 bases from V and 4 bases from J, with 13 bases between. The CDR3 sequence is CAWTRGGSTEAFF. The CDR3 nucleotides are TGTGCCTGGACGAGGGGGGGAAGCACTGAAGCTTTCTTT.

The chain recombines TRBV3-1 with TRBJ2-1, with TRBD1 identical over 7 bases. The CDR3 spans 16 residues. Germline-derived CDR1 and CDR2 are LGHDT and YNNKEL (reference sequence). V shed 2 bases and J 0 bases; nucleotides not matched to a gene: 4. The CDR3 here is CASSQTAGGSYNEQFF. CDR3 DNA: TGTGCCAGCAGCCAAACCGCAGGGGGCTCCTACAATGAGCAGTTCTTC.

The rearrangement uses TRBV24-1 and TRBJ2-1, with D perhaps TRBD1 (5 bases). The CDR3 has 16 amino acids. Germline CDR1 KGHDR, CDR2 SFDVKD. The V end lost 5 bases, the J end lost 3 bases, and 16 bases lay between the germline ends. The CDR3 sequence: CATSAKGQGFYNEQFF. The CDR3 DNA follows: TGTGCCACCAGTGCCAAAGGGCAGGGTTTCTACAATGAGCAGTTCTTC.

The chain links TRBV7-6 to TRBJ2-5; D uncertain. This CDR3 is built from 16 residues. Trimming took off 1 base at V and 2 bases at J, with 14 bases between the two ends. Looked up from germline, CDR1 is SGHVS and CDR2 is FNYEAQ. CDR3 nucleotide sequence: TGTGCCAGCAGCTTAGGTGTCTCCATACCTCAAGAGACCCAGTACTTC. This encodes CASSLGVSIPQETQYF.

CDR3 bases: TGTGCCAGCAGTAAAGGACAGACCTCCTACGAGCAGTACTTC. Translating gives CASSKGQTSYEQYF. This chain joins TRBV27 and TRBJ2-7, with D possibly being TRBD1 (6 bases). Trimming left V 5 bases short and J 0 bases short, with 11 bases between. This CDR3 has 14 amino acids. CDR1 is MNHEY, CDR2 SMNVEV, per germline (reference sequence).

This chain uses TRBV19 with TRBJ1-2; D unresolved. The germline V and J ends were trimmed by 5 bases and 0 bases, with 7 bases remaining between them. There are 13 residues in the CDR3. CDR1 and CDR2 (germline): LNHDA, SQIVND (reference sequence). The CDR3, as DNA: TGTGCCAGTAGTGGCGCCTCTAACTATGGCTACACCTTC. This translates into CASSGASNYGYTF.

The chain has TRBV11-2 and TRBJ1-1; D is unclear. The germline V gene has CDR1 SGHAT and CDR2 FQNNGV. CDR3 length: 13 amino acids. V lost 3 bases, J lost 0 bases, and 5 bases lay in between. CDR3 amino acids: CASSFRVNTEAFF. As DNA, the CDR3 is TGTGCCAGCAGCTTTCGGGTGAACACTGAAGCTTTCTTT.

The J gene is TRBJ2-3, the V gene TRBV12-3 or TRBV12-4, with 8 positions matching TRBD2. V lost 8 bases, J lost 1 base, and 20 bases stayed unmatched. The CDR3 is 19 residues long. The CDR3 region has the DNA TGTGCCAGCGGCCCCTCGGGGCTAGCGGGTTTCTCTGGCACAGATACGCAGTATTTT. It translates to CASGPSGLAGFSGTDTQYF.

This chain joins TRBV7-2 and TRBJ2-5, with D perhaps TRBD2 (5 bases). Per the germline V gene, CDR1 is SGHTA and CDR2 is FQGNSA. Trimming shortened V by 5 bases and J by 1 base, and 8 bases separated the two germline ends. This CDR3 has 13 amino acids. The CDR3 protein is CASSRTVQETQYF. Here the CDR3 DNA reads TGTGCCAGCAGCAGGACTGTCCAAGAGACCCAGTACTTC. The variable domain in full, with the rest retrieved from reference TRBV7-2 and TRBJ2-5, is GAGVSQSPSNKVTEKGKDVELRCDPISGHTALYWYRQSLGQGLEFLIYFQGNSAPDKSGLPSDRFSAERTGGSVSTLTIQRTQQEDSAVYLCASSRTVQETQYFGPGTRLLVL.

The gene calls are TRBV9 and TRBJ1-5; D not resolved. From germline, CDR1 is SGDLS and CDR2 YYNGEE. V was cut by 4 bases and J by 3 bases, with 8 bases left in between. The CDR3 is 13 residues long. CDR3 in DNA: TGTGCCAGCAGCACGGGGAACAATCAGCCCCAGCATTTT. This translates into CASSTGNNQPQHF.

The chain combines TRBV20-1 with TRBJ2-4; D gene uncertain. CDR1 is DFQATT, CDR2 SNEGSKA, per germline (reference sequence). The CDR3 contains 13 residues. Trimming shortened V by 6 bases and J by 0 bases, and 9 bases separated the two germline ends. The CDR3 DNA sequence: TGCAGTGCCCCCGAGGTAGCCAAAAACATTCAGTACTTC. It yields the protein CSAPEVAKNIQYF.